These 30 T cell receptor beta chains were all obtained from the same sample, sequenced in a study of human thymus T cells. This table comes from immunoSEQ multiplex PCR, and its TCRdb copy is limited to in-frame clones, with some not included. The table has 55,000 to 70,000 clones, nearly 95% seen once. The material sequenced was blood. The receptors stem from a boy under two years old with a congenital heart defect but otherwise immunologically healthy.

V is TRBV10-3 and J is TRBJ2-3; 12 bases agree with TRBD2. Looked up from germline, CDR1 is ENHRY and CDR2 is SYGVKD. The CDR3 has 15 residues. J was trimmed by 6 bases and V by 5 bases; bases with no gene match: 6. The CDR3 nucleotides are TGTGCCATCAGTCTAGCGGGAGGGCCGTACGATACGCAGTATTTT. Amino acid sequence: CAISLAGGPYDTQYF.

Here the CDR3 DNA reads TGTGCCAGCGGGATTTCAGGGGGCTCTGTTGGCTACACCTTC. Its protein is CASGISGGSVGYTF. The chain links TRBV9 to TRBJ1-2; 8 nucleotides agree with TRBD1. Germline V lookup: CDR1 SGDLS, CDR2 YYNGEE. The V and J ends lost 7 bases and 7 bases, in that order; junction bases with no gene match: 12. CDR3 length: 14 amino acids. The full variable domain, its missing parts supplied by reference TRBV9 and TRBJ1-2, is DSGVTQTPKHLITATGQRVTLRCSPRSGDLSVYWYQQSLDQGLQFLIQYYNGEERAKGNILERFSAQQFPDLHSELNLSSLELGDSALYFCASGISGGSVGYTFGSGTRLTVV.

This chain uses TRBV11-2 with TRBJ2-3; TRBD2 might be the D (6 bases). CDR1 and CDR2 (germline): SGHAT, FQNNGV. The CDR3 length is 12 residues. V lost 4 bases, J lost 4 bases, and 6 bases lay in between. CDR3 residues: CASSSGADTQYF. The CDR3 region has the DNA TGTGCCAGCAGCTCGGGAGCAGATACGCAGTATTTT.

The chain links TRBV11-2 to TRBJ1-2, with D perhaps TRBD1 (6 bases). Germline V CDR1 and CDR2: SGHAT, FQNNGV. This CDR3 is built from 13 residues. Trimming took off 3 bases at V and 5 bases at J, with 10 bases between the two ends. CDR3 sequence reads: CASSFDTGYGYTF. The CDR3 DNA reads as TGTGCCAGCAGCTTCGATACAGGGTATGGCTACACCTTC.

The gene calls are TRBV19 and TRBJ1-1; 8 bases agree with TRBD1. With V trimmed by 9 bases and J by 2 bases, 5 bases remained unmatched. Germline CDR1 is LNHDA and CDR2 is SQIVND (reference sequence). The CDR3 is 13 amino acids. The CDR3 is CASFGQGNTEAFF. The CDR3 DNA is TGTGCCAGCTTTGGACAGGGCAACACTGAAGCTTTCTTT. Together with reference TRBV19 and TRBJ1-1, the CDR3 gives the full variable domain: DGGITQSPKYLFRKEGQNVTLSCEQNLNHDAMYWYRQDPGQGLRLIYYSQIVNDFQKGDIAEGYSVSREKKESFPLTVTSAQKNPTAFYLCASFGQGNTEAFFGQGTRLTVV.

V gene TRBV6-5 combines with J gene TRBJ1-6; D perhaps matches TRBD1 (6 bases). In germline, CDR1 is MNHEY, CDR2 SVGAGI. Trimming pared 0 bases from V and 9 bases from J, leaving 15 bases between. The CDR3 length is 16 residues. In nucleotides, the CDR3 is TGTGCCAGCAGTTACTCGGGGGGACAAGGTAGTTCACCCCTCCACTTT. Amino acid sequence: CASSYSGGQGSSPLHF.

The rearrangement links TRBV7-2 to TRBJ1-4; tentatively, D is TRBD1 (5 bases). This CDR3 comprises 13 residues. The V end was cut by 5 bases, the J end by 6 bases, with 10 bases between. Per germline, CDR1 SGHTA and CDR2 FQGNSA. This CDR3 reads CASSRGMDEKLFF. The CDR3 DNA is TGTGCCAGCAGCAGGGGTATGGATGAAAAACTGTTTTTT.

V and J are TRBV5-4 and TRBJ2-7, with TRBD1 matching over 8 bases. The CDR3 runs 13 residues. The germline gives CDR1 SGHNT, CDR2 YYREEE (reference sequence). With 2 bases clipped from V and 7 bases from J, the junction kept 5 bases outside the gene matches. In DNA, the CDR3 is TGTGCCAGCAGCTTACAGGGGGAACAAGAGCAGTACTTC. This encodes CASSLQGEQEQYF.

V and J are TRBV7-9 and TRBJ1-4; the D is unclear. Trimming left V 0 bases short and J 6 bases short, with 11 bases between. Germline loops: CDR1 SEHNR, CDR2 FQNEAQ (reference sequence). This CDR3 comprises 15 residues. CDR3 in DNA: TGTGCCAGCAGCTTAGCTAACAGCAATCATGAAAAACTGTTTTTT. Translating it yields CASSLANSNHEKLFF.

The chain is built from TRBV7-9 and TRBJ2-7, with a tentative D call TRBD2 (6 bases). This CDR3 is 13 amino acids long. The germline gives CDR1 SEHNR, CDR2 FQNEAQ (reference sequence). Trimming took 4 bases from V and 6 from J, leaving 13 bases between them. For the CDR3, the DNA is TGTGCCAGCAGCTCTGCGCGGGACTTCGAGCAGTACTTC. This codes for CASSSARDFEQYF.

This clone was detected only once. This chain links TRBV19 with TRBJ2-7, with 9 bases matching TRBD1. From germline, CDR1 is LNHDA and CDR2 SQIVND (reference sequence). Trimming cost V 5 bases and J 6 bases; bases outside gene matches: 8. The CDR3 totals 14 residues. CDR3 in amino acids: CASSQGTGNREQYF. The CDR3 DNA reads as TGTGCCAGTAGTCAAGGGACAGGGAATCGCGAGCAGTACTTC. Looking up the rest from reference TRBV19 and TRBJ2-7 gives the full variable domain: DGGITQSPKYLFRKEGQNVTLSCEQNLNHDAMYWYRQDPGQGLRLIYYSQIVNDFQKGDIAEGYSVSREKKESFPLTVTSAQKNPTAFYLCASSQGTGNREQYFGPGTRLTVT.

The CDR3 loop is CASSQRTGGHYEQYF. The CDR3, as DNA: TGCGCCAGCAGCCAAAGGACAGGGGGTCACTACGAGCAGTACTTC. V gene TRBV4-1 combines with J gene TRBJ2-7; TRBD1 matches 10 bases. This CDR3 contains 15 residues. Germline V lookup: CDR1 MGHRA, CDR2 YSYEKL. Trimming cost V 2 bases and J 3 bases; bases outside gene matches: 4.

This clone is a singleton in its sample. This chain uses TRBV10-3 with TRBJ1-1; no firm D call. V was clipped by 6 bases and J by 4 bases, with 9 bases between them. This CDR3 contains 12 residues. Germline V gives CDR1 ENHRY, CDR2 SYGVKD. The CDR3 DNA reads as TGTGCCATCAGGGGCCCGGCCACTGAAGCTTTCTTT. As protein: CAIRGPATEAFF.

The rearrangement links TRBV27 to TRBJ2-1, with D maybe TRBD2 (5 bases). From germline, CDR1 is MNHEY and CDR2 SMNVEV (reference sequence). This CDR3 has 13 residues. V was trimmed by 7 bases and J by 8 bases, leaving 15 bases between them. CDR3 loop: CASTGSLTDEQFF. The CDR3 nucleotides read TGTGCCAGCACGGGAAGCCTTACCGATGAGCAGTTCTTC.

The chain is built from TRBV4-3 and TRBJ2-1; possibly TRBD1 for D (5 bases). CDR1 LGHNA and CDR2 YSLEER come from the germline V gene. CDR3 length: 15 residues. Trimming pared 1 base from V and 2 bases from J, leaving 9 bases between. The CDR3 sequence is CASSQVKGPYNEQFF. CDR3 coding DNA: TGCGCCAGCAGCCAAGTCAAGGGGCCCTACAATGAGCAGTTCTTC.

The chain recombines TRBV28 with TRBJ1-5; weak D call: TRBD1 (6 bases). V shed 6 bases and J shed 1 base, with 19 bases lying between them. Germline assignment: CDR1 MDHEN and CDR2 SYDVKM. The CDR3 contains 17 residues. This CDR3 reads CASSSWTASGSNQPQHF. Here the CDR3 DNA reads TGTGCCAGCAGCTCCTGGACAGCCTCTGGGAGCAATCAGCCCCAGCATTTT.

This clone was seen a handful of times. The J gene is TRBJ2-1, the V gene TRBV4-1, with 7 bases identical to TRBD1. Germline values: CDR1 MGHRA, CDR2 YSYEKL. This CDR3 contains 15 residues. V was clipped by 1 base and J by 0 bases; unmatched bases: 0. The CDR3 reads CASSQGDSSYNEQFF. The CDR3 nucleotides are TGCGCCAGCAGCCAAGGGGACAGCTCCTACAATGAGCAGTTCTTC.

The rearrangement links TRBV19 to TRBJ1-2; D may be TRBD1 (5 bases). The germline gives CDR1 LNHDA, CDR2 SQIVND (reference sequence). Trimming took off 6 bases at V and 4 bases at J, with 21 bases between the two ends. The CDR3 is 16 amino acids. This CDR3 reads CASRLKGPPLLYGYTF. CDR3 in DNA: TGTGCCAGTAGATTGAAGGGACCGCCGCTCCTCTATGGCTACACCTTC. The whole variable domain, filled in from reference TRBV19 and TRBJ1-2, reads DGGITQSPKYLFRKEGQNVTLSCEQNLNHDAMYWYRQDPGQGLRLIYYSQIVNDFQKGDIAEGYSVSREKKESFPLTVTSAQKNPTAFYLCASRLKGPPLLYGYTFGSGTRLTVV.

This clone has just one count. The chain is built from TRBV27 and TRBJ1-6; a weak D match, TRBD1 (5 bases). The ends were cut back, 3 bases at V and 6 bases at J, with 12 bases in the middle. This CDR3 spans 15 amino acids. The germline CDR1 and CDR2 sequences are MNHEY and SMNVEV (reference sequence). The DNA of the CDR3 is TGTGCCAGCAGTTTGACGGGACTCGGTAATTCACCCCTCCACTTT. It encodes CASSLTGLGNSPLHF.

V is TRBV7-2 and J is TRBJ1-2; D not certain. The CDR3 has 15 amino acids. Germline assignment: CDR1 SGHTA and CDR2 FQGNSA. V lost 5 bases and J lost 3, with 16 bases in between. The CDR3 region has the DNA TGTGCCAGCAGCCTACCCCGCGCAGAATACTATGGCTACACCTTC. Translation gives CASSLPRAEYYGYTF.

The V call is TRBV25-1, the J call TRBJ2-5; 11 bases are shared with TRBD1. After removal of 11 bases from V and 2 bases from J, the junction contained 7 bases not matched to a gene. Germline V lookup: CDR1 MGHDK, CDR2 SYGVNS. The CDR3 length is 14 residues. In DNA form, the CDR3 reads TGTGCCCATCCGGACAGGGGGCCTCAAGAGACCCAGTACTTC. It specifies CAHPDRGPQETQYF.

V gene TRBV30 combines with J gene TRBJ1-3; D unclear. The V end was cut by 1 base, the J end by 0 bases, with 22 bases between. The CDR3 length is 19 residues. CDR1 GTSNPN and CDR2 SVGIG come from the germline V gene (reference sequence). In DNA, the CDR3 is TGTGCCTGGAGTGGGGGAGGGCAGGCGATCCTGTACTCTGGAAACACCATATATTTT. The encoded protein is CAWSGGGQAILYSGNTIYF. Full variable domain (missing parts from reference TRBV30 and TRBJ1-3): SQTIHQWPATLVQPVGSPLSLECTVEGTSNPNLYWYRQAAGRGLQLLFYSVGIGQISSEVPQNLSASRPQDRQFILSSKKLLLSDSGFYLCAWSGGGQAILYSGNTIYFGEGSWLTVV.

V and J are TRBV5-4 and TRBJ2-7; D gene uncertain. V gave up 4 bases and J gave up 2 bases, with 13 bases separating them. Per the germline V gene, CDR1 is SGHNT and CDR2 is YYREEE (reference sequence). The CDR3 consists of 14 residues. DNA for the CDR3: TGTGCCAGCAGCCCGGACGCGGCGACCTACGAGCAGTACTTC. Protein product: CASSPDAATYEQYF.

The rearrangement joins TRBV29-1 to TRBJ2-1, with TRBD1 as a possible D gene (5 bases). CDR1 is SQVTM and CDR2 is ANQGSEA in the germline V gene. This CDR3 is built from 14 residues. Trimming removed 4 bases from V and 0 bases from J, with 10 bases in between. In nucleotides, the CDR3 is TGCAGCGTTGGCTCCAGGGCCTCCTACAATGAGCAGTTCTTC. It codes for CSVGSRASYNEQFF.

This chain joins TRBV5-6 and TRBJ1-1, with a tentative D call TRBD1 (5 bases). The CDR3 is made up of 13 amino acids. Trimming removed 1 base at V and 9 bases at J, with 13 bases between. The germline V gene encodes CDR1 SGHDT and CDR2 YYEEEE. The CDR3 DNA reads TGTGCCAGCAGCTTGAGGCGGGACGGTCAAGCTTTCTTT. This encodes CASSLRRDGQAFF. Complete variable domain (other parts from reference TRBV5-6 and TRBJ1-1): DAGVTQSPTHLIKTRGQQVTLRCSPKSGHDTVSWYQQALGQGPQFIFQYYEEEERQRGNFPDRFSGHQFPNYSSELNVNALLLGDSALYLCASSLRRDGQAFFGQGTRLTVV.

There are a few counts of this clone. The chain recombines TRBV19 with TRBJ1-1; the D is unclear. The CDR3 is 13 residues long. Germline V gene lookup returns CDR1 LNHDA and CDR2 SQIVND (reference sequence). The V end lost 4 bases, the J end lost 4 bases, and 10 bases lay between the germline ends. CDR3: CASSRTLGTEAFF. CDR3 in DNA: TGTGCCAGTAGTAGGACCCTGGGCACTGAAGCTTTCTTT.

The chain recombines TRBV6-1 with TRBJ2-5; no definite D call. The V gene lost 0 bases and the J gene lost 2 bases, with 10 bases spanning the gap. Germline lookup yields CDR1 MNHNS and CDR2 SASEGT. This CDR3 comprises 15 residues. The CDR3 loop is CASSEALTLQETQYF. For the CDR3, the DNA is TGTGCCAGCAGTGAAGCCCTCACATTACAAGAGACCCAGTACTTC.

The rearrangement uses TRBV9 and TRBJ2-1; D is unclear. Trimming removed 3 bases at V and 9 bases at J, with 16 bases between. The CDR3 extends over 14 amino acids. Per the germline V gene, CDR1 is SGDLS and CDR2 is YYNGEE. CDR3 sequence (DNA): TGTGCCAGCAGCGGCCCCAGACGAGTCAGTGAGCAGTTCTTC. This translates into CASSGPRRVSEQFF. Looking up the rest from reference TRBV9 and TRBJ2-1 gives the full variable domain: DSGVTQTPKHLITATGQRVTLRCSPRSGDLSVYWYQQSLDQGLQFLIQYYNGEERAKGNILERFSAQQFPDLHSELNLSSLELGDSALYFCASSGPRRVSEQFFGPGTRLTVL.

The chain employs TRBV5-4 and TRBJ2-1, with 10 positions matching TRBD2. Germline V gives CDR1 SGHNT, CDR2 YYREEE (reference sequence). J gave up 4 bases and V 3 bases, and 10 bases lay outside the gene matches. The CDR3 spans 17 residues. The CDR3 protein is CASSSDLTSGAYNEQFF. CDR3 bases: TGTGCCAGCAGCTCCGACCTTACTAGCGGGGCTTACAATGAGCAGTTCTTC.

The chain recombines TRBV7-6 with TRBJ1-2, with a possible D match to TRBD1 (6 bases). The CDR3 is 11 residues long. The V and J ends lost 7 bases and 8 bases respectively, with 11 bases between them. Germline-derived CDR1 and CDR2 are SGHVS and FNYEAQ. CDR3 in amino acids: CASTSGAGYTF. The DNA of the CDR3 is TGTGCCAGCACCTCAGGGGCGGGCTACACCTTC.